The present T cell receptor (beta chain) was sequenced within a study of CD8 T cells in Susac syndrome. Germline V gene sequence: CDR1 SGHVS, CDR2 FNYEAQ. J was trimmed by 6 bases and V by 5 bases; bases with no gene match: 16. CDR3 length: 17 amino acids. Random hexamers served to reverse transcribe about 0.45 to 1 ug RNA. TCRdb recomputed calls from the immunoSEQ multiplex PCR reads with MiXCR, one row per CDR3 protein. The table lists under 150,000 distinct CDR3 sequences, approximately 93% of them singletons, with roughly 0.27% in the top ten. The rearrangement joins TRBV7-6 to TRBJ1-1, with 9 bases fitting TRBD1. Sequencing used CD8+ T cells from PBMCs. The receptor's source is a human donor in good health. The CDR3 DNA sequence: TGTGCCAGCAGCACCCCCGGGACAGGGCGACCTGGGGCTGAAGCTTTCTTT. Its translation is CASSTPGTGRPGAEAFF.